This entry lists 2 T cell receptor beta chains sequenced from one sample in a study of shared clonotypes between healthy human individuals. TCRdb keeps only in-frame clones here, not all; method: immunoSEQ multiplex PCR. Altogether 500,000 to 550,000 clones are present, roughly 95% being singletons, with the ten largest covering 0.05% to 0.08%. Source material: naive CD4+ T cells sorted from blood. As to subset: CD45RA+ positively selected. The receptors originated from a woman in her 30s in good health.

The gene calls are TRBV29-1 and TRBJ1-5, with D hard to call. V dropped 4 bases and J dropped 6 bases, with 10 bases sitting between them. This CDR3 is built from 12 residues. Germline assignment: CDR1 SQVTM and CDR2 ANQGSEA. The DNA of the CDR3 is TGCAGCGTTGGGACTATCGGTCAGCCCCAGCATTTT. Protein: CSVGTIGQPQHF.

The chain employs TRBV11-3 and TRBJ2-2; D is undetermined. Germline V gives CDR1 SGHNT, CDR2 YENEEA. The CDR3 consists of 13 residues. V shed 3 bases and J shed 5 bases, with 7 bases lying between them. Here the CDR3 reads CASSFLGTGELFF. Here the CDR3 DNA reads TGTGCCAGCAGCTTTTTAGGGACCGGGGAGCTGTTTTTT.